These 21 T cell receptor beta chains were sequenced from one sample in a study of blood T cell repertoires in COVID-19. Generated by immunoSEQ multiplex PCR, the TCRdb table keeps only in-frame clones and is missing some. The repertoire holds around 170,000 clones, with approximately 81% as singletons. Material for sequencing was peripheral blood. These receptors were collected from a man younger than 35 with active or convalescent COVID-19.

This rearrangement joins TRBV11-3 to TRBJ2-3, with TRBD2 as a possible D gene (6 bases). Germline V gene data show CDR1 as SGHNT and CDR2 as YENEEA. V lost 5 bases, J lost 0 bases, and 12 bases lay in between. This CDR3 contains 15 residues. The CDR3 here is CASSPPGLSTDTQYF. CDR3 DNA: TGTGCCAGCAGCCCCCCGGGACTCAGCACAGATACGCAGTATTTT.

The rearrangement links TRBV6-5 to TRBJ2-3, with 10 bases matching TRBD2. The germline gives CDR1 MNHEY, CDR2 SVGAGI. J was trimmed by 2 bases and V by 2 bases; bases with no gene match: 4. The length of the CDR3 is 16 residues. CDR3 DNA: TGTGCCAGCAGTTACGGGACTAGCGCCTCCACAGATACGCAGTATTTT. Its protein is CASSYGTSASTDTQYF.

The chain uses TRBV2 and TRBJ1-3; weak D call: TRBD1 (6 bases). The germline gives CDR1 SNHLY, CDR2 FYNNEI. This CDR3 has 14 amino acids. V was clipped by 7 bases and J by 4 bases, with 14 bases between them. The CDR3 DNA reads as TGTGCCAGCACCCCGACGGGGGGCGGAAACACCATATATTTT. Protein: CASTPTGGGNTIYF.

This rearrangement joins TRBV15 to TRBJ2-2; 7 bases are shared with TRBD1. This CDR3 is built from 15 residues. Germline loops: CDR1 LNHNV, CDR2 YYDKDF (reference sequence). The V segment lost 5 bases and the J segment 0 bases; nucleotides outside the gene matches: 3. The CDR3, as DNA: TGTGCCACCAGCTTGACAGGGACGAACACCGGGGAGCTGTTTTTT. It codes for CATSLTGTNTGELFF.

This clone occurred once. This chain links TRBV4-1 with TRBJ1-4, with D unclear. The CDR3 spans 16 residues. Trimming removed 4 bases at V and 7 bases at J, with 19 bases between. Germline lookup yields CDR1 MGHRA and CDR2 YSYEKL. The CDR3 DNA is TGCGCCAGCAGCCCCTCGATCCGGCGGGGTGGTGAAAAACTGTTTTTT. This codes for CASSPSIRRGGEKLFF.

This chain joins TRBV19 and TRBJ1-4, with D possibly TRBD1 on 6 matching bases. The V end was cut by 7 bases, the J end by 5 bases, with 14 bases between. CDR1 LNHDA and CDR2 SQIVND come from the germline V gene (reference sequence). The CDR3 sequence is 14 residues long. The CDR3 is CASTTGTQNEKLFF. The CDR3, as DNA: TGTGCCAGTACCACCGGGACACAAAATGAAAAACTGTTTTTT.

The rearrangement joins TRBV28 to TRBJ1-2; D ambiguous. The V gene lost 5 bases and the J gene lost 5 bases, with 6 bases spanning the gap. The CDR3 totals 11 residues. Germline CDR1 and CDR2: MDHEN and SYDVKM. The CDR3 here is CASSPSYGYTF. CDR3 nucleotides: TGTGCCAGCAGTCCTTCGTATGGCTACACCTTC.

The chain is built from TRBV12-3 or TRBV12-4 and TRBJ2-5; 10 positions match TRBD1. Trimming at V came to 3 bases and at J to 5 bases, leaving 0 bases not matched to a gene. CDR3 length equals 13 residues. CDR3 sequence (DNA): TGTGCCAGCAGTTTGGACAGGGGGGAGACCCAGTACTTC. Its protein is CASSLDRGETQYF.

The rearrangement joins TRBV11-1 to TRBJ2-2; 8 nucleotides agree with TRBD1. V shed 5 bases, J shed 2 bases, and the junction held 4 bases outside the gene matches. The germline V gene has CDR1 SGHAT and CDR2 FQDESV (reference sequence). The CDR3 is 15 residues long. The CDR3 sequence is CASSPGQVNTGELFF. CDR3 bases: TGTGCCAGCAGCCCGGGACAGGTTAACACCGGGGAGCTGTTTTTT.

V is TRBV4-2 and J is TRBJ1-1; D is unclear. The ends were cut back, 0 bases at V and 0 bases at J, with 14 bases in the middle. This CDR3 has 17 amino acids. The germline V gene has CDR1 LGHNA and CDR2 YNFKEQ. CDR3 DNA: TGTGCCAGCAGCCAAGATCGCGGGGTATCAGTGAACACTGAAGCTTTCTTT. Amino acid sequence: CASSQDRGVSVNTEAFF.

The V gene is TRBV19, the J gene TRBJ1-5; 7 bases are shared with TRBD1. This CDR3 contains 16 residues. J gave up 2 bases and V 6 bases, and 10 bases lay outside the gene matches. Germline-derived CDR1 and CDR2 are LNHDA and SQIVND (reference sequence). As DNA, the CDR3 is TGTGCCAGTAGAACAGGGGATGGTTGGGGCAATCAGCCCCAGCATTTT. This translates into CASRTGDGWGNQPQHF.

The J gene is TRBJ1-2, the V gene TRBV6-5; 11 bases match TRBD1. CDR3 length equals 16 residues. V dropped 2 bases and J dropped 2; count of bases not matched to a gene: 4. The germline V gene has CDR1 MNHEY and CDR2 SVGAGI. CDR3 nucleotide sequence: TGTGCCAGCAGTTACGGGACAGGGGGACCCAACTATGGCTACACCTTC. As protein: CASSYGTGGPNYGYTF.

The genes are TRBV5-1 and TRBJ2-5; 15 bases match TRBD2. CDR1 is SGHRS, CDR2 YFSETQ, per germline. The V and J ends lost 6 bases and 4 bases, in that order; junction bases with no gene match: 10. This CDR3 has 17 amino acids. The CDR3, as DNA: TGCGCCAGCAAACGGACTAGCGGGAGGGCCGGGCCAGAGACCCAGTACTTC. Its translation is CASKRTSGRAGPETQYF.

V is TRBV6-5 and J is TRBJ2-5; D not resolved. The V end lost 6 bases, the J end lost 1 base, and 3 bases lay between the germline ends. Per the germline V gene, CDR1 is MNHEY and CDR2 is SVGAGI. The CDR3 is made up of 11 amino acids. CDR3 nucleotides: TGTGCCAGCAGCCTCCAAGAGACCCAGTACTTC. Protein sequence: CASSLQETQYF.

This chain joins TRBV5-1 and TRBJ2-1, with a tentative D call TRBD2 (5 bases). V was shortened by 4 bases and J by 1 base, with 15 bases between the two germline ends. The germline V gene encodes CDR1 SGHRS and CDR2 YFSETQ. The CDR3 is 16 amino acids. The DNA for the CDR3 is TGCGCCAGCAGCGCAGAGGGCTTCGCATCCTACAATGAGCAGTTCTTC. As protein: CASSAEGFASYNEQFF.

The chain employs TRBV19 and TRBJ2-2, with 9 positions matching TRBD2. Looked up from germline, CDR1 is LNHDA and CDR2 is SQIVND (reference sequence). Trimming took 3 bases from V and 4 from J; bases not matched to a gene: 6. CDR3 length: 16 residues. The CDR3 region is CASSILAGGGTGELFF. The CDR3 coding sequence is TGTGCCAGTAGTATTCTGGCGGGAGGGGGCACCGGGGAGCTGTTTTTT.

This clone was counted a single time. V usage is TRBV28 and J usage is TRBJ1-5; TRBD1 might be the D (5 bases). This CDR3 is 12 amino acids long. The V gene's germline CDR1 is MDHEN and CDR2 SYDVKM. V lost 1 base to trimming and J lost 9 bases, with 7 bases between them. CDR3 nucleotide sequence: TGTGCCAGCAGTTTATCCCAGGGGCCCCAGCATTTT. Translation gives CASSLSQGPQHF.

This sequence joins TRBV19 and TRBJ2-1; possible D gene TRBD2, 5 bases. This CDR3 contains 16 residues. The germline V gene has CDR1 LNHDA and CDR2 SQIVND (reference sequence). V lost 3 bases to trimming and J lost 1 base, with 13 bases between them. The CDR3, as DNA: TGTGCCAGTAGTATGCAAGGGAGAGGGTCCTACAATGAGCAGTTCTTC. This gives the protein CASSMQGRGSYNEQFF.

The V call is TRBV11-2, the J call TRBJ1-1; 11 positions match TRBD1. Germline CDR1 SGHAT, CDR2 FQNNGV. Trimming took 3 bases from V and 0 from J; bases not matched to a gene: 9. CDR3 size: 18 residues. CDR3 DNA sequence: TGTGCCAGCAGCTTTCTCGGACAGGGGGCAGCCATGAACACTGAAGCTTTCTTT. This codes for CASSFLGQGAAMNTEAFF.

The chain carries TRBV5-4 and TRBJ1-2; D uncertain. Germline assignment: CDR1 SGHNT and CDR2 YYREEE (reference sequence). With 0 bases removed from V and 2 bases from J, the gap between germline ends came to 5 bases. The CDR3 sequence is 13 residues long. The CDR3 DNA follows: TGTGCCAGCAGCTTGGAGGAGAACTATGGCTACACCTTC. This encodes CASSLEENYGYTF.

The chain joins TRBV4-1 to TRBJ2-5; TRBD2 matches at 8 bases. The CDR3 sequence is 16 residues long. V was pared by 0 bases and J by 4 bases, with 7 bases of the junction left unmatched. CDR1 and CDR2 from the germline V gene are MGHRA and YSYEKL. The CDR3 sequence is CASSQEMSSGLETQYF. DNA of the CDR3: TGCGCCAGCAGCCAAGAAATGTCTAGCGGGCTAGAGACCCAGTACTTC.